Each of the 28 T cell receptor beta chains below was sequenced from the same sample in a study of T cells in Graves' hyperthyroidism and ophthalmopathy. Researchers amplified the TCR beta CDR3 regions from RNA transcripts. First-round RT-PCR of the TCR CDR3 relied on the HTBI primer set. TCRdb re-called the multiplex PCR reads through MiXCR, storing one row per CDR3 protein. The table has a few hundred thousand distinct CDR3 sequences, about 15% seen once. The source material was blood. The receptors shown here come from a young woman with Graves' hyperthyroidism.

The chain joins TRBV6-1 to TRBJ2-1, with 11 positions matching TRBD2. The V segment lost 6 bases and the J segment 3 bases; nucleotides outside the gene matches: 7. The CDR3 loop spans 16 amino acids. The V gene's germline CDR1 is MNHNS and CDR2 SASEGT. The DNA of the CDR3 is TGTGCCAGCAGAACTAGCGGGAGTGCCCTCTACAATGAGCAGTTCTTC. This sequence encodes CASRTSGSALYNEQFF.

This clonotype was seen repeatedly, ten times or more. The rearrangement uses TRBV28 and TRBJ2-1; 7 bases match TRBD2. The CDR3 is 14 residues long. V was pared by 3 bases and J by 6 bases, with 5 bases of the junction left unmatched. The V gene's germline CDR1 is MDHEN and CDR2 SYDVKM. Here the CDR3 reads CASSFPLAANEQFF. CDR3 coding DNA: TGTGCCAGCAGTTTCCCGCTAGCGGCCAATGAGCAGTTCTTC.

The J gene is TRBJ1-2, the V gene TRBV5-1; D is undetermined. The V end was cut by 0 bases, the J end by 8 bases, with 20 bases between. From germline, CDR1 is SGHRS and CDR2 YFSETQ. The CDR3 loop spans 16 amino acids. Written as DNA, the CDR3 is TGCGCCAGCAGCTTGGGAACAGACCGTTCTACGGGCGGCTACACCTTC. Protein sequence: CASSLGTDRSTGGYTF.

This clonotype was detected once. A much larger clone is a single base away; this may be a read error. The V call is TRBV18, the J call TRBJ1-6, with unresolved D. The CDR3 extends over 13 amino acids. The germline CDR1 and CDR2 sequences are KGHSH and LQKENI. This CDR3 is CASSPIRNSPPHF. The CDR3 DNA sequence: TGTGCCAGCTCACCAATTCGCAATTCACCCCCCCACTTT.

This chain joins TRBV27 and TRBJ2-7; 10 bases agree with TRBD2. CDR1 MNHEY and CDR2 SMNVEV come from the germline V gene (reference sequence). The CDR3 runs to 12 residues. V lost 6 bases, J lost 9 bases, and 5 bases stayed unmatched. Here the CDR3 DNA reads TGTGCCAGCAGGCTAGCGGGAGAAGGGCAGTACTTC. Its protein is CASRLAGEGQYF.

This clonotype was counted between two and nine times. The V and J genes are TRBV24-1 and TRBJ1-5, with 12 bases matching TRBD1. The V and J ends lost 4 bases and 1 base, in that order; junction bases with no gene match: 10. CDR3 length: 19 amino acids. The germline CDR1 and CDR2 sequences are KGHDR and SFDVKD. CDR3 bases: TGTGCCACCAGTGAACCCGGGACAGGGGGCGAATGGAGCAATCAGCCCCAGCATTTT. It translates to CATSEPGTGGEWSNQPQHF.

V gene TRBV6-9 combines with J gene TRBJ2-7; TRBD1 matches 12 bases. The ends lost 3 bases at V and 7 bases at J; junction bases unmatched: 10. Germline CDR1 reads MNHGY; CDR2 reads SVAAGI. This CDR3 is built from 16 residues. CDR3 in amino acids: CASSYTPGTGGQEQYF. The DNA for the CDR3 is TGTGCCAGCAGTTACACCCCCGGGACAGGGGGCCAAGAGCAGTACTTC.

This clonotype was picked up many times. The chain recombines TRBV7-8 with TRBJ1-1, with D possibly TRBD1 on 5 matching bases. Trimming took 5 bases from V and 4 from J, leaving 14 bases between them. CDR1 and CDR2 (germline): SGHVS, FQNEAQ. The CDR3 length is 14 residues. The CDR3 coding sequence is TGTGCCAGCAGCACGATCCGTGGGGGCACTGAAGCTTTCTTT. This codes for CASSTIRGGTEAFF. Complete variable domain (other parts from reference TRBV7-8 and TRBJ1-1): GAGVSQSPRYKVAKRGQDVALRCDPISGHVSLFWYQQALGQGPEFLTYFQNEAQLDKSGLPSDRFFAERPEGSVSTLKIQRTQQEDSAVYLCASSTIRGGTEAFFGQGTRLTVV.

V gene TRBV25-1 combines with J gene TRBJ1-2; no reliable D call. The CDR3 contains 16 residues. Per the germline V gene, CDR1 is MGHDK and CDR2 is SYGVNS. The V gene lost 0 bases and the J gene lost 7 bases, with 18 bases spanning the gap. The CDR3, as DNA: TGTGCCAGCAGTGAATATGGCGGTGTCATAAGGAGTGGCTACACCTTC. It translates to CASSEYGGVIRSGYTF.

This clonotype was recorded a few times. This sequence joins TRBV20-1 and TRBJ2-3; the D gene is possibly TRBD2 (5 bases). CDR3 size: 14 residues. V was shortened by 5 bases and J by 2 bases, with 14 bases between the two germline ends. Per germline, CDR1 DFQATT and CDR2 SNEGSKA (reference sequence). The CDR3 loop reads CSAGSRLFTDTQYF. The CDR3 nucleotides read TGCAGTGCTGGGAGCCGCCTCTTCACAGATACGCAGTATTTT.

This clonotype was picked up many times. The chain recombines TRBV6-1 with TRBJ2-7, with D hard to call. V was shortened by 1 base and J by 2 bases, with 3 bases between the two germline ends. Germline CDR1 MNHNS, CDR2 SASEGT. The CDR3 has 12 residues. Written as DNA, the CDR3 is TGTGCCAGCAGTGAAGGGGCCTACGAGCAGTACTTC. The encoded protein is CASSEGAYEQYF.

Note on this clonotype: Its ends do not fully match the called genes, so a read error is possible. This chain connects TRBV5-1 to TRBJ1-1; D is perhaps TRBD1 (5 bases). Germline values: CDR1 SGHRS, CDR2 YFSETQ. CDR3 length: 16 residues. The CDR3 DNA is TGTGCCAGCAGCTCTTATCCTCACAGGCGGGACACTGAAGCTTTCTTT. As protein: CASSSYPHRRDTEAFF.

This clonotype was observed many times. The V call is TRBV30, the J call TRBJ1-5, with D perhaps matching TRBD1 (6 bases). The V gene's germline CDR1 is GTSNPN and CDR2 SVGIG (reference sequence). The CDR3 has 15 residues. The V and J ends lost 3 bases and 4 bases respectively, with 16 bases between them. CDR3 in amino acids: CAWRQGFGGNQPQHF. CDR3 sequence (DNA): TGTGCCTGGAGACAGGGCTTCGGCGGGAATCAGCCCCAGCATTTT.

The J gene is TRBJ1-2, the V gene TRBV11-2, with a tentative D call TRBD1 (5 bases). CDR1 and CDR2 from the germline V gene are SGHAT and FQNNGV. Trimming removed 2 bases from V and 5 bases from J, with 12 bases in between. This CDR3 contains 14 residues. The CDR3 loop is CASSLLDSSYGYTF. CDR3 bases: TGTGCCAGCAGCTTACTAGACAGTTCTTATGGCTACACCTTC.

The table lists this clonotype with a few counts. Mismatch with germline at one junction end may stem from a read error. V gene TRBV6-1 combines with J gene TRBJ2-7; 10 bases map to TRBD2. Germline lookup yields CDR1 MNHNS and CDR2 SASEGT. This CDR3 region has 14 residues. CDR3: CASREAGGKGEQYF. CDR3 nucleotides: TGTGCCAGCAGAGAAGCGGGAGGGAAAGGCGAGCAGTACTTC.

The CDR3 sequence: CSATGTVNEQFF. DNA for the CDR3: TGCAGTGCAACCGGGACAGTCAATGAGCAGTTCTTC. This chain links TRBV20-1 with TRBJ2-1; TRBD1 matches 7 bases. V trimming: 6 bases; J trimming: 6 bases; junction bases outside the gene matches: 5. The germline CDR1 and CDR2 sequences are DFQATT and SNEGSKA (reference sequence). CDR3 size: 12 residues.

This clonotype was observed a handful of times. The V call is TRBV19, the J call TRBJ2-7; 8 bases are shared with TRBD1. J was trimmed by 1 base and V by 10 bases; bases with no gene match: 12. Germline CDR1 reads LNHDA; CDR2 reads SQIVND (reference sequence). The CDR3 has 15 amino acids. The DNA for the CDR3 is TGTGCCACCTTGGACTGGAGACAGGGGTCCTACGAGCAGTACTTC. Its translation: CATLDWRQGSYEQYF.

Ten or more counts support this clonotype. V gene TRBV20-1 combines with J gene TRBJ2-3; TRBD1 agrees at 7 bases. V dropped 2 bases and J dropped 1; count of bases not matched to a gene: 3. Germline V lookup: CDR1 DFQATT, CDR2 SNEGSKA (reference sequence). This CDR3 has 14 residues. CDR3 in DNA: TGCAGTGCTAGATCCGGACAGGGCACAGATACGCAGTATTTT. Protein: CSARSGQGTDTQYF.

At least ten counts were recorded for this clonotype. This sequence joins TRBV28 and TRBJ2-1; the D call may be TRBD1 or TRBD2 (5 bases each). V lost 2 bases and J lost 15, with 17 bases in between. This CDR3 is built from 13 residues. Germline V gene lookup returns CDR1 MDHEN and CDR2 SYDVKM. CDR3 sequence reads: CASSLLGTSWGFF. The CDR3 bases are TGTGCCAGCAGTTTACTCGGGACGAGCTGGGGGTTCTTC. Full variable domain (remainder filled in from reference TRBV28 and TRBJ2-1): DVKVTQSSRYLVKRTGEKVFLECVQDMDHENMFWYRQDPGLGLRLIYFSYDVKMKEKGDIPEGYSVSREKKERFSLILESASTNQTSMYLCASSLLGTSWGFFGPGTRLTVL.

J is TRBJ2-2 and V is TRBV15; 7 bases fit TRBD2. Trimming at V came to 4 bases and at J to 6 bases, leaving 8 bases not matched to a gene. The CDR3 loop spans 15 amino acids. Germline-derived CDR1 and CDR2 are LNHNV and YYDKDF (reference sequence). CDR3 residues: CATSTPRGVSGELFF. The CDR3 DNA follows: TGTGCCACCAGCACCCCTCGGGGGGTCTCCGGGGAGCTGTTTTTT.

The CDR3 here is CASSPPSRSYEQYF. The CDR3 bases are TGTGCCAGCTCACCACCTTCCCGTTCCTACGAGCAGTACTTC. The chain couples TRBV18 to TRBJ2-7; D is uncertain. V gave up 0 bases and J gave up 1 base, with 7 bases separating them. The CDR3 contains 14 residues. Germline CDR1 reads KGHSH; CDR2 reads LQKENI.

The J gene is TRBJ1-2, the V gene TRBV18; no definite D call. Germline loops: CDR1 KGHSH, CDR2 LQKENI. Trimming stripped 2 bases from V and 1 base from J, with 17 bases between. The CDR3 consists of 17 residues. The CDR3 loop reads CASSPEAGWEFNYGYTF. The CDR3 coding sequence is TGTGCCAGCTCACCAGAGGCAGGATGGGAATTTAACTATGGCTACACCTTC.

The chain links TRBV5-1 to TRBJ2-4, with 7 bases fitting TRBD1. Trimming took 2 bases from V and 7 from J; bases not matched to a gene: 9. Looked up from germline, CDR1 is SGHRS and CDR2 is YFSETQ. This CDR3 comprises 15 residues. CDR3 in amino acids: CASSFTDRTPNIQYF. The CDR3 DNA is TGCGCCAGCAGCTTCACGGACAGGACCCCCAACATTCAGTACTTC. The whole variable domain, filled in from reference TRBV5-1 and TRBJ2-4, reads KAGVTQTPRYLIKTRGQQVTLSCSPISGHRSVSWYQQTPGQGLQFLFEYFSETQRNKGNFPGRFSGRQFSNSRSEMNVSTLELGDSALYLCASSFTDRTPNIQYFGAGTRLSVL.

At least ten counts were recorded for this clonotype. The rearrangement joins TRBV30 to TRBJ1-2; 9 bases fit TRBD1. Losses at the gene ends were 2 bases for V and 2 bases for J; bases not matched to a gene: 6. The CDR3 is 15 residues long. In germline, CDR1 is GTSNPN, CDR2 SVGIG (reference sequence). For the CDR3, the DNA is TGTGCCTGGAGTCCCGGGACAGGGCTAAACTATGGCTACACCTTC. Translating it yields CAWSPGTGLNYGYTF.

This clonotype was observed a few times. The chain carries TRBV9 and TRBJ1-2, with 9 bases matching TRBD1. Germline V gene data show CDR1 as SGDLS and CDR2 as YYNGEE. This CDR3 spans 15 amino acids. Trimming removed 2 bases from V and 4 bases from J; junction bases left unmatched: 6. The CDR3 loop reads CASSVVTGGAYGYTF. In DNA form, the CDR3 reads TGTGCCAGCAGCGTTGTCACAGGGGGCGCCTATGGCTACACCTTC.

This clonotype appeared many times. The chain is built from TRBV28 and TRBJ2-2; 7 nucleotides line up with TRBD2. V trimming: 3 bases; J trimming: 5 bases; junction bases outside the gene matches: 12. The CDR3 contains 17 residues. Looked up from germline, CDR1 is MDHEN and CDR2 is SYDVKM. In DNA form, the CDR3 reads TGTGCCAGCAGTTTCTTCGCGGGGGTCGTTGGGACCGGGGAGCTGTTTTTT. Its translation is CASSFFAGVVGTGELFF. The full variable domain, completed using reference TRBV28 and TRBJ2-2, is DVKVTQSSRYLVKRTGEKVFLECVQDMDHENMFWYRQDPGLGLRLIYFSYDVKMKEKGDIPEGYSVSREKKERFSLILESASTNQTSMYLCASSFFAGVVGTGELFFGEGSRLTVL.

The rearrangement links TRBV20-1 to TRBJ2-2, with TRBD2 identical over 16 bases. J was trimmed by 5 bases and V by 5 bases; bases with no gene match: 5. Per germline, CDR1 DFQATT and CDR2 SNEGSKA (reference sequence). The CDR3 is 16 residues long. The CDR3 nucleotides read TGCAGTGCTCCCGGGACTAGCGGGGGGGGGACCGGGGAGCTGTTTTTT. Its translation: CSAPGTSGGGTGELFF.

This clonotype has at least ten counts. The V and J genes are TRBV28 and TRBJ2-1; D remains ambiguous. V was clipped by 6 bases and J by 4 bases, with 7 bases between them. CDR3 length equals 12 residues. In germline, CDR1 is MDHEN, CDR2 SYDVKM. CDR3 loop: CASSPLYNEQFF. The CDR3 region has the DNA TGTGCCAGCAGCCCCTTATACAATGAGCAGTTCTTC.